The 29 T cell receptor beta chains presented below share a single source sample, sequenced in a study of Graves' ophthalmopathy and Graves' hyperthyroidism. Amplifying from RNA transcripts, the study obtained TCR beta CDR3 regions. RT-PCR with HTBI primers came first, then second-round multiplex PCR. TCRdb reprocessed the multiplex PCR reads via MiXCR and lists one record per CDR3 protein. This table has about 740,000 distinct CDR3 sequences, roughly two fifths appearing once. Sequenced: peripheral blood. These receptors originate from an adult man with Graves' ophthalmopathy.

The V and J genes are TRBV28 and TRBJ1-1; possibly TRBD1 for D (5 bases). V was trimmed by 4 bases and J by 3 bases, leaving 12 bases between them. The CDR3 runs 14 residues. The germline V gene encodes CDR1 MDHEN and CDR2 SYDVKM. The CDR3 DNA sequence: TGTGCCAGCAGTTCCTTCAGACAGTACACTGAAGCTTTCTTT. Encoded protein: CASSSFRQYTEAFF. The full variable domain, rest sourced from reference TRBV28 and TRBJ1-1, is DVKVTQSSRYLVKRTGEKVFLECVQDMDHENMFWYRQDPGLGLRLIYFSYDVKMKEKGDIPEGYSVSREKKERFSLILESASTNQTSMYLCASSSFRQYTEAFFGQGTRLTVV.

This clonotype was picked up a small number of times. The chain joins TRBV6-5 to TRBJ1-6, with unresolved D. V gave up 2 bases and J gave up 9 bases, with 11 bases separating them. CDR1 and CDR2 from the germline V gene are MNHEY and SVGAGI. The CDR3 consists of 14 residues. The CDR3: CASSYGSASSPLHF. In DNA form, the CDR3 reads TGTGCCAGCAGTTACGGTTCAGCAAGTTCACCCCTCCACTTT.

J is TRBJ2-3 and V is TRBV15, with D possibly TRBD2 on 6 matching bases. Germline CDR1 reads LNHNV; CDR2 reads YYDKDF (reference sequence). The CDR3 contains 17 residues. V lost 1 base and J lost 4, with 18 bases in between. CDR3 DNA sequence: TGTGCCACCAGCAGAGCTGAGGGGAGGAGAGGTGCAGATACGCAGTATTTT. It translates to CATSRAEGRRGADTQYF.

This clonotype was detected many times. The V gene is TRBV7-9, the J gene TRBJ1-5; D is possibly TRBD1 (6 bases). V was cut by 5 bases and J by 3 bases, with 17 bases left in between. The CDR3 contains 16 residues. Germline V gene lookup returns CDR1 SEHNR and CDR2 FQNEAQ (reference sequence). CDR3 residues: CASSHSGQLNNQPQHF. The CDR3 DNA sequence: TGTGCCAGCAGCCACTCAGGACAGTTAAACAATCAGCCCCAGCATTTT. The variable domain in full, completed from reference TRBV7-9 and TRBJ1-5, reads DTGVSQNPRHKITKRGQNVTFRCDPISEHNRLYWYRQTLGQGPEFLTYFQNEAQLEKSRLLSDRFSAERPKGSFSTLEIQRTEQGDSAMYLCASSHSGQLNNQPQHFGDGTRLSIL.

This clonotype was detected ten times or more. V and J are TRBV2 and TRBJ1-4; no firm D call. This CDR3 has 11 amino acids. V shed 5 bases and J shed 6 bases, with 4 bases lying between them. CDR1 SNHLY and CDR2 FYNNEI come from the germline V gene. As DNA, the CDR3 is TGTGCCAGCAGTCGGTATGAAAAACTGTTTTTT. Protein sequence: CASSRYEKLFF.

This clonotype has a handful of counts. The rearrangement links TRBV19 to TRBJ1-2; a possible D gene is TRBD1 (5 bases). V lost 3 bases, J lost 1 base, and 12 bases lay in between. The CDR3 totals 15 residues. In germline, CDR1 is LNHDA, CDR2 SQIVND (reference sequence). CDR3 protein: CASSMNWGGNYGYTF. The CDR3 coding sequence is TGTGCCAGTAGTATGAACTGGGGCGGTAACTATGGCTACACCTTC.

V gene TRBV10-3 combines with J gene TRBJ1-2; 8 nucleotides align to TRBD1. The CDR3 length is 15 residues. Trimming cost V 3 bases and J 7 bases; bases outside gene matches: 10. CDR1 is ENHRY and CDR2 is SYGVKD in the germline V gene. The DNA for the CDR3 is TGTGCCATCAGTGATACGGACAGGGATGGGCCTGGCTACACCTTC. Translating it yields CAISDTDRDGPGYTF.

With respect to this clonotype: Here the CDR3 omits its conserved ending phenylalanine or tryptophan, so a read error is the likely source. For the CDR3, the DNA is TGTGCCAGCAGTGGGCAGGGCGAAGATTCACCCCTCCACTAT. It yields the protein CASSGQGEDSPLHY. The chain uses TRBV25-1 and TRBJ1-6, with D perhaps TRBD1 (5 bases). This CDR3 is 14 amino acids long. Trimming took off 4 bases at V and 8 bases at J, with 12 bases between the two ends. From germline, CDR1 is MGHDK and CDR2 SYGVNS.

This clonotype was seen many times. The chain couples TRBV2 to TRBJ2-2; D is uncertain. The length of the CDR3 is 12 residues. The germline CDR1 and CDR2 sequences are SNHLY and FYNNEI. V was cut by 6 bases and J by 6 bases, with 8 bases left in between. For the CDR3, the DNA is TGTGCCAGCAGACCTGCCCCCGGGGAGCTGTTTTTT. Protein: CASRPAPGELFF.

The rearrangement links TRBV9 to TRBJ1-1; D unresolved. Germline-derived CDR1 and CDR2 are SGDLS and YYNGEE. Trimming took off 3 bases at V and 7 bases at J, with 10 bases between the two ends. The CDR3 consists of 12 residues. The CDR3 bases are TGTGCCAGCAGCGACTCCAGTAGTGAAGCTTTCTTT. Translation: CASSDSSSEAFF.

This chain joins TRBV7-9 and TRBJ1-2; 9 positions agree with TRBD1. Losses at the gene ends were 9 bases for V and 6 bases for J; bases not matched to a gene: 11. Germline V gene sequence: CDR1 SEHNR, CDR2 FQNEAQ (reference sequence). This CDR3 has 14 residues. CDR3 region: CASKTGTGFDGYTF. Written as DNA, the CDR3 is TGTGCCAGTAAAACCGGGACAGGGTTTGATGGCTACACCTTC.

This clonotype was seen at least ten times. The chain joins TRBV10-3 to TRBJ2-5; TRBD2 agrees at 8 bases. The V gene's germline CDR1 is ENHRY and CDR2 SYGVKD. The CDR3 length is 16 residues. V lost 0 bases, J lost 4 bases, and 7 bases stayed unmatched. CDR3 DNA: TGTGCCATCAGTGAGTCGAGCGGGAGAAGGGGAGAGACCCAGTACTTC. This sequence encodes CAISESSGRRGETQYF.

The V call is TRBV24-1, the J call TRBJ2-5; TRBD1 matches at 10 bases. The length of the CDR3 is 18 residues. V was clipped by 4 bases and J by 5 bases; unmatched bases: 15. The V gene's germline CDR1 is KGHDR and CDR2 SFDVKD. Here the CDR3 DNA reads TGTGCCACCAGTGACCCAGGGACAGGGGACGAAGACTGGGAGACCCAGTACTTC. Its translation: CATSDPGTGDEDWETQYF.

This clonotype turned up a few times. The rearrangement uses TRBV7-2 and TRBJ2-7, with a possible D match to TRBD2 (5 bases). Germline CDR1 is SGHTA and CDR2 is FQGNSA. CDR3 size: 13 residues. Trimming shortened V by 5 bases and J by 6 bases, and 14 bases separated the two germline ends. The CDR3 protein is CASSLLGSGEQYF. In DNA, the CDR3 is TGTGCCAGCAGCCTCTTGGGAAGCGGCGAGCAGTACTTC.

This clonotype was picked up a small number of times. This rearrangement joins TRBV20-1 to TRBJ1-5, with D possibly being TRBD1 (6 bases). Germline-derived CDR1 and CDR2 are DFQATT and SNEGSKA (reference sequence). Trimming took 6 bases from V and 4 from J, leaving 22 bases between them. The CDR3 length is 16 residues. The CDR3 region has the DNA TGCAGTGCCTTAACACACAGGGAGATTGGGAATCAGCCCCAGCATTTT. Translated, it gives CSALTHREIGNQPQHF.

This clonotype was counted at least ten times. The chain couples TRBV7-9 to TRBJ1-1, with no clear D. The CDR3 consists of 14 residues. V lost 2 bases to trimming and J lost 1 base, with 8 bases between them. Germline V lookup: CDR1 SEHNR, CDR2 FQNEAQ (reference sequence). The CDR3: CASSLIAGNTEAFF. The CDR3 region has the DNA TGTGCCAGCAGCTTAATAGCCGGGAACACTGAAGCTTTCTTT.

The J gene is TRBJ2-5, the V gene TRBV20-1; TRBD1 agrees at 8 bases. The CDR3 loop spans 15 amino acids. V was pared by 3 bases and J by 4 bases, with 10 bases of the junction left unmatched. The V gene's germline CDR1 is DFQATT and CDR2 SNEGSKA (reference sequence). The CDR3 nucleotides are TGCAGTGCTAGGGCCTTCAGACAGGGGTTAGAGACCCAGTACTTC. The encoded protein is CSARAFRQGLETQYF.

The V gene is TRBV7-8, the J gene TRBJ1-5, with no clear D. The CDR3 spans 11 residues. V was pared by 5 bases and J by 11 bases, with 10 bases between. Germline V gene data show CDR1 as SGHVS and CDR2 as FQNEAQ. DNA for the CDR3: TGTGCCAGCAGCGCCGCAGAGACCCAGCATTTT. This sequence encodes CASSAAETQHF.

The rearrangement uses TRBV9 and TRBJ1-6; D possibly corresponds to TRBD1 (6 bases). Germline CDR1 and CDR2: SGDLS and YYNGEE. V lost 4 bases to trimming and J lost 6 bases, with 20 bases between them. The CDR3 contains 17 residues. The CDR3: CASSQRGGDTTNSPLHF. The CDR3 DNA reads as TGTGCCAGCAGCCAACGGGGAGGGGACACAACTAATTCACCCCTCCACTTT.

This clonotype came up a few times. The J gene is TRBJ1-3, the V gene TRBV12-3 or TRBV12-4, with D maybe TRBD1 (5 bases). V was trimmed by 7 bases and J by 0 bases, leaving 10 bases between them. The CDR3 length is 14 residues. Here the CDR3 DNA reads TGTGCCAGCATCGGGGGGTACTCTGGAAACACCATATATTTT. Amino acid sequence: CASIGGYSGNTIYF.

With respect to this clonotype: A much larger clone sits a single nucleotide away, making a read error possible. The chain has TRBV7-9 and TRBJ2-7, with 11 bases lining up with TRBD2. CDR1 and CDR2 (germline): SEHNR, FQNEAQ (reference sequence). Trimming cost V 2 bases and J 8 bases; bases outside gene matches: 8. The CDR3 contains 15 residues. The CDR3 bases are TGTGCCAGCAGCTTAATCACTAGCGGGAGTTACCAGCAGTACTTC. Protein: CASSLITSGSYQQYF.

The rearrangement uses TRBV10-3 and TRBJ2-7, with TRBD2 as a possible D gene (6 bases). Trimming took 10 bases from V and 4 from J, leaving 14 bases between them. There are 12 residues in the CDR3. Germline CDR1 and CDR2: ENHRY and SYGVKD. CDR3 sequence reads: CASWDGGYEQYF. For the CDR3, the DNA is TGTGCCAGTTGGGACGGAGGGTACGAGCAGTACTTC.

This clonotype was detected a few times. The rearrangement uses TRBV7-2 and TRBJ2-7; D unresolved. Germline V lookup: CDR1 SGHTA, CDR2 FQGNSA. Trimming cost V 0 bases and J 4 bases, with 7 bases left between them. The length of the CDR3 is 13 residues. CDR3 nucleotides: TGTGCCAGCAGCTTAGCGCCCAAGTACGAGCAGTACTTC. Amino acids: CASSLAPKYEQYF. Full variable domain (remainder filled in from reference TRBV7-2 and TRBJ2-7): GAGVSQSPSNKVTEKGKDVELRCDPISGHTALYWYRQSLGQGLEFLIYFQGNSAPDKSGLPSDRFSAERTGGSVSTLTIQRTQQEDSAVYLCASSLAPKYEQYFGPGTRLTVT.

The table lists this clonotype with many counts. This chain joins TRBV7-2 and TRBJ2-5, with 8 bases aligning to TRBD1. The CDR3 is made up of 17 amino acids. Looked up from germline, CDR1 is SGHTA and CDR2 is FQGNSA. Trimming at V came to 6 bases and at J to 0 bases, leaving 12 bases not matched to a gene. The CDR3, as DNA: TGTGCCAGCAGTCAGCAGGGGGCAGGGGAGTACCAAGAGACCCAGTACTTC. Its translation: CASSQQGAGEYQETQYF.

This clonotype was counted only a few times. This chain links TRBV7-9 with TRBJ1-1, with D hard to call. Germline V gene lookup returns CDR1 SEHNR and CDR2 FQNEAQ (reference sequence). The CDR3 sequence is 12 residues long. Deletions cut 5 bases from V and 7 bases from J, with 11 bases between. CDR3 amino acids: CASSRYGIEAFF. The CDR3 DNA follows: TGTGCCAGCAGCCGCTATGGTATTGAAGCTTTCTTT.

This sequence joins TRBV20-1 and TRBJ1-4, with D possibly TRBD1 on 6 matching bases. Germline CDR1 reads DFQATT; CDR2 reads SNEGSKA (reference sequence). Trimming cost V 3 bases and J 6 bases, with 17 bases left between them. CDR3 size: 15 residues. The CDR3 loop is CSASPLTGGYEKLFF. The CDR3 nucleotides read TGCAGTGCTAGTCCACTGACAGGTGGATATGAAAAACTGTTTTTT.

This clonotype was seen at least ten times. The chain is built from TRBV7-2 and TRBJ1-1; D perhaps matches TRBD1 (6 bases). V was pared by 5 bases and J by 5 bases, with 15 bases between. Germline CDR1 reads SGHTA; CDR2 reads FQGNSA. This CDR3 comprises 14 residues. The CDR3 nucleotides read TGTGCCAGCAGCGGGTGGGGGGCGAGAACTGAAGCTTTCTTT. This codes for CASSGWGARTEAFF.

This clonotype was seen more than once but under ten times. The J gene is TRBJ1-4, the V gene TRBV5-6; D is undetermined. V was clipped by 0 bases and J by 8 bases, with 20 bases between them. Germline assignment: CDR1 SGHDT and CDR2 YYEEEE. The CDR3 has 17 amino acids. The CDR3 protein is CASSLGFGARSYEKLFF. Here the CDR3 DNA reads TGTGCCAGCAGCTTGGGGTTCGGTGCCAGGTCGTACGAAAAACTGTTTTTT.

The table lists this clonotype with many counts. V is TRBV7-8 and J is TRBJ1-1, with D maybe TRBD1 (5 bases). The CDR3 has 13 amino acids. Germline CDR1 is SGHVS and CDR2 is FQNEAQ. V lost 2 bases to trimming and J lost 11 bases, with 15 bases between them. The CDR3 nucleotides read TGTGCCAGCAGCTTATCAGGGACCCTGGGTGCTTTCTTT. Translation gives CASSLSGTLGAFF.